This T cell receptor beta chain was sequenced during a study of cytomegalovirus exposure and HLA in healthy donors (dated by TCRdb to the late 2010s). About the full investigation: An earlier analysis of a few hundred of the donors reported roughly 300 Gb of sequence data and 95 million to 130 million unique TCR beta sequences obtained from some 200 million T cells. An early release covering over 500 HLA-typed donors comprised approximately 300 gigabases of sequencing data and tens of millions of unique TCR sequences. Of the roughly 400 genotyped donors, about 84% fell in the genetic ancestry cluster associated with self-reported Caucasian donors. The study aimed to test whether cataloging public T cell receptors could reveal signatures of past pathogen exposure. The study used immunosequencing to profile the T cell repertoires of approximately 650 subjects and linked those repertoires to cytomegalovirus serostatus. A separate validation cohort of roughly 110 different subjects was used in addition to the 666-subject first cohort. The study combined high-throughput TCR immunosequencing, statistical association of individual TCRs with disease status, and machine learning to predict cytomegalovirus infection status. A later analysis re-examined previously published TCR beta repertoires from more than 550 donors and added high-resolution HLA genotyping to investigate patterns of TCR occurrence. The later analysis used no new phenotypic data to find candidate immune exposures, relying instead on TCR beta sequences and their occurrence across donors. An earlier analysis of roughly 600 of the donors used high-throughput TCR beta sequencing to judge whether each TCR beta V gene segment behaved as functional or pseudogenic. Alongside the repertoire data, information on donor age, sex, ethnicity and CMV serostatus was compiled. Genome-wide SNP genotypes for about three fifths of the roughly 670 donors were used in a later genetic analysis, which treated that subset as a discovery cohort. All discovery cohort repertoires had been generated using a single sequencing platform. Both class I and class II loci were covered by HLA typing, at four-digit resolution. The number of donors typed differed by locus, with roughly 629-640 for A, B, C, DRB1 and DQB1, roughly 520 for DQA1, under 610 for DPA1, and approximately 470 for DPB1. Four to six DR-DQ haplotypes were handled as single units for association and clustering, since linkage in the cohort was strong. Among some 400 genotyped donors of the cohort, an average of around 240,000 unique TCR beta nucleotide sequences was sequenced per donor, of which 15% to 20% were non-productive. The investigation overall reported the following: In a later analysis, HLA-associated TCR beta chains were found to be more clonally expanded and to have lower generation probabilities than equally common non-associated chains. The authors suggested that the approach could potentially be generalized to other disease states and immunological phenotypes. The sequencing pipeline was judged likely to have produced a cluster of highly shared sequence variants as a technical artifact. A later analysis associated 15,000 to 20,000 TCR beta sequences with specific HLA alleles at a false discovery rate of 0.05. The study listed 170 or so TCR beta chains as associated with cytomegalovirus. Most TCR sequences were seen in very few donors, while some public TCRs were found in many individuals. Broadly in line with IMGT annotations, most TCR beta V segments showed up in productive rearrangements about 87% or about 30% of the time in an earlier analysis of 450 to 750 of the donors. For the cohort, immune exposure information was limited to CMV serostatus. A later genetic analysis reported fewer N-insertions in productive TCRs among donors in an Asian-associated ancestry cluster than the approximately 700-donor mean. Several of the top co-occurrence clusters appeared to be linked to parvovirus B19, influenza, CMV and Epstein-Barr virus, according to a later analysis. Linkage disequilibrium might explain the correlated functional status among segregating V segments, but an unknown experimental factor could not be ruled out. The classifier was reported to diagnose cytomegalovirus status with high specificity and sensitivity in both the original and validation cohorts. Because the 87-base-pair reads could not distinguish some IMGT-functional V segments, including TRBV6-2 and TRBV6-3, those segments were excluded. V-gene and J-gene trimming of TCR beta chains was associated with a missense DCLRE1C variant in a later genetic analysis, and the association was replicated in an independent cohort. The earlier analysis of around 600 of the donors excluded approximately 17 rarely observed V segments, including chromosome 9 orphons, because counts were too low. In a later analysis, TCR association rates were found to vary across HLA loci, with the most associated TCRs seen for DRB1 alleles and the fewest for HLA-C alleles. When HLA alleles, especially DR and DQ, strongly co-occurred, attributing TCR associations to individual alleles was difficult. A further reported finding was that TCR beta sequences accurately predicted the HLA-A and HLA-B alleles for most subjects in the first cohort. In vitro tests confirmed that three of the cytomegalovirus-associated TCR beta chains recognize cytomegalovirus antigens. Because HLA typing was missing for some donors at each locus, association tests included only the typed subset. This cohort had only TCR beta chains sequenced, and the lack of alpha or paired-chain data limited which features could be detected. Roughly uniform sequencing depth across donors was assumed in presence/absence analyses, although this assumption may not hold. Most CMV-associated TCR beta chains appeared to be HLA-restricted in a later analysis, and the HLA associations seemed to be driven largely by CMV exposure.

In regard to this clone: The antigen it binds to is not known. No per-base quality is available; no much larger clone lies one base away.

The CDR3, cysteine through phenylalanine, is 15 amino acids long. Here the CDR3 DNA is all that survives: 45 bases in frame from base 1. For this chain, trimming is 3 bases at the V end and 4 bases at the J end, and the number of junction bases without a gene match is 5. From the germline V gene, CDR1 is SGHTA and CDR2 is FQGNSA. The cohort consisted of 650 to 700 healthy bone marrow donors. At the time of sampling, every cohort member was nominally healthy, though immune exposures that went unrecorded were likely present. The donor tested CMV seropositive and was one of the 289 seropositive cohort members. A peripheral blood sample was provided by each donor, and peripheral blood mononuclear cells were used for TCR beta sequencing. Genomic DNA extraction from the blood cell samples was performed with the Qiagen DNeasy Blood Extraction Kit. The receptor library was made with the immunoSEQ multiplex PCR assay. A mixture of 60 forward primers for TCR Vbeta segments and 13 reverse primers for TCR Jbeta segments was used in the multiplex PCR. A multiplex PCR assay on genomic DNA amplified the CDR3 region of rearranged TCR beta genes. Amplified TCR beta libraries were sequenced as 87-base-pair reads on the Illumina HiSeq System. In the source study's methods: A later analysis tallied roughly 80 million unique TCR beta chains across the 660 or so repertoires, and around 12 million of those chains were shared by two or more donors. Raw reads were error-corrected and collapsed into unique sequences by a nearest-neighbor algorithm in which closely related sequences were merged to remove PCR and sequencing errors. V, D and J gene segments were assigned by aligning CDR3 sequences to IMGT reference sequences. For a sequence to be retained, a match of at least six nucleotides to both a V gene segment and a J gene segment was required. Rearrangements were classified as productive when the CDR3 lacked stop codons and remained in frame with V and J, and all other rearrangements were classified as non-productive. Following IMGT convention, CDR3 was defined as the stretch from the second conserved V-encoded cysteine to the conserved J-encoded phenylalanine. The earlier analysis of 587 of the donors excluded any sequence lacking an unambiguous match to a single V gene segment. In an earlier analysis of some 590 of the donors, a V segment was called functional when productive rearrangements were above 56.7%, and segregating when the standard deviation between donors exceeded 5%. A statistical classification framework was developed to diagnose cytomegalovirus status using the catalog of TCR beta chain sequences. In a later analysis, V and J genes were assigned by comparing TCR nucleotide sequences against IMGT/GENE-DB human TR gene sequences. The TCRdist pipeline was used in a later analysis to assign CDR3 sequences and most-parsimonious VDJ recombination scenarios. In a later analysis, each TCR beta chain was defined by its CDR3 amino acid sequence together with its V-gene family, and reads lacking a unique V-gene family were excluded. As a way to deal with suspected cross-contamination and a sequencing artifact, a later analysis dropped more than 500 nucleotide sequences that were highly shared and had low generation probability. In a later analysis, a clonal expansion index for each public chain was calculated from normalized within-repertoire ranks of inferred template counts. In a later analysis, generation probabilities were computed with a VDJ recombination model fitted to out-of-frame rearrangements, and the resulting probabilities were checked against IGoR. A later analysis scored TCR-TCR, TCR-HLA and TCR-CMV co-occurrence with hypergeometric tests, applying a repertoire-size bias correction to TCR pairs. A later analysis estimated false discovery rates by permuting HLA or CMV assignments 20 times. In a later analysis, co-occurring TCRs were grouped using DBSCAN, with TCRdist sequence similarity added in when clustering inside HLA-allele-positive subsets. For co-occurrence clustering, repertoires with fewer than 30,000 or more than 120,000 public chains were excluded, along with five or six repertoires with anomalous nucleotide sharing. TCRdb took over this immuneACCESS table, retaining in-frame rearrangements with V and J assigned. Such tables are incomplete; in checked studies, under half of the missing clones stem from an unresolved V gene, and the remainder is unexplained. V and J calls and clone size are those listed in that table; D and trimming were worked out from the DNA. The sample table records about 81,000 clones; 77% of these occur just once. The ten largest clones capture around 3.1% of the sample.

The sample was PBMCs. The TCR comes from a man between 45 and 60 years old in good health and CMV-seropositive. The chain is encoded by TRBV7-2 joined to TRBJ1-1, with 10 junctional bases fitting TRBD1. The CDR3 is CASSFRQGASTEAFF. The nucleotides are TGTGCCAGCAGCTTCCGACAGGGGGCGAGCACTGAAGCTTTCTTT.